The 31 T cell receptor beta chains reported below all come from one sample, sequenced in a study of blood T cell repertoires in COVID-19. Measured with immunoSEQ multiplex PCR; TCRdb has only the in-frame clones, and not every one. The sample records almost 250,000 clones, roughly 86% being singletons. The sequenced sample was PBMCs or T cells enriched from blood (not recorded which). The receptors here all came from a woman aged 50 to 60 who had recovered from COVID-19.

The chain joins TRBV28 to TRBJ2-1, with 12 bases lining up with TRBD2. The V gene end was trimmed by 7 bases and the J gene end by 8 bases; junction bases not matched to a gene: 9. This CDR3 has 15 residues. The V gene's germline CDR1 is MDHEN and CDR2 SYDVKM. The CDR3 region is CASITGLAGSYEQFF. CDR3 bases: TGTGCCAGCATCACAGGACTAGCGGGGTCATATGAGCAGTTCTTC.

This chain links TRBV28 with TRBJ1-5, with TRBD1 as a possible D gene (5 bases). The V gene lost 3 bases and the J gene lost 1 base, with 7 bases spanning the gap. This CDR3 spans 14 amino acids. The germline CDR1 and CDR2 sequences are MDHEN and SYDVKM. The DNA of the CDR3 is TGTGCCAGCAGTTTGGGACTAAGCAATCAGCCCCAGCATTTT. Translated: CASSLGLSNQPQHF.

The V and J genes are TRBV10-3 and TRBJ2-1; D is unresolved. This CDR3 is built from 13 residues. Deletions cut 3 bases from V and 3 bases from J, with 6 bases between. Germline loops: CDR1 ENHRY, CDR2 SYGVKD. The CDR3 region has the DNA TGTGCCATCAGTGATCACTTCTACAATGAGCAGTTCTTC. It encodes CAISDHFYNEQFF.

V gene TRBV5-5 combines with J gene TRBJ2-6; D might be TRBD1 (6 bases). Per germline, CDR1 SGHKS and CDR2 YYEKEE (reference sequence). This CDR3 has 16 amino acids. The V gene lost 5 bases and the J gene lost 1 base, with 13 bases spanning the gap. DNA for the CDR3: TGTGCCAGCAGTATTACAGGGCAGTCTGGGGCCAACGTCCTGACTTTC. This encodes CASSITGQSGANVLTF.

The chain employs TRBV19 and TRBJ1-3; no definite D call. The CDR3 totals 14 residues. Trimming took off 6 bases at V and 4 bases at J, with 13 bases between the two ends. Germline loops: CDR1 LNHDA, CDR2 SQIVND (reference sequence). The CDR3 DNA reads TGTGCCAGTAGCCAAAAAAAGGAGGGAAACACCATATATTTT. Protein product: CASSQKKEGNTIYF.

The chain carries TRBV3-1 (or the pseudogene TRBV3-2) and TRBJ1-5, with D possibly matching TRBD1 (5 bases). The CDR3 loop spans 13 amino acids. Germline V gene sequence: CDR1 LGHDT, CDR2 YNNKEL (reference sequence). The ends were cut back, 2 bases at V and 5 bases at J, with 7 bases in the middle. CDR3 in DNA: TGTGCCAGCAGCCAAACCAGGGATCAGCCCCAGCATTTT. Translated: CASSQTRDQPQHF.

DNA of the CDR3: TGTGCCAGCAGTAAATCCGGGACAGGGGTCTACGAGCAGTACTTC. It yields the protein CASSKSGTGVYEQYF. V usage is TRBV28 and J usage is TRBJ2-7; 10 nucleotides line up with TRBD1. The CDR3 is 15 amino acids. The V and J ends lost 5 bases and 3 bases, in that order; junction bases with no gene match: 7. CDR1 is MDHEN, CDR2 SYDVKM, per germline.

This chain connects TRBV7-6 to TRBJ2-1, with 7 bases identical to TRBD2. After removal of 5 bases from V and 4 bases from J, the junction contained 14 bases not matched to a gene. This CDR3 is built from 17 residues. CDR1 is SGHVS, CDR2 FNYEAQ, per germline. This CDR3 is CASSGLRLGEGYNEQFF. The CDR3 nucleotides are TGTGCCAGCAGCGGCCTAAGGTTGGGGGAGGGATACAATGAGCAGTTCTTC.

The chain uses TRBV3-1 (or the pseudogene TRBV3-2) and TRBJ2-7; TRBD2 aligns across 11 bases. With V trimmed by 4 bases and J by 3 bases, 5 bases remained unmatched. CDR1 and CDR2 from the germline V gene are LGHDT and YNNKEL (reference sequence). The CDR3 contains 15 residues. The CDR3 coding sequence is TGTGCCAGCAGCCCTGGGACTAGCGGAGGCTACGAGCAGTACTTC. It codes for CASSPGTSGGYEQYF.

This clone appeared once. The chain combines TRBV5-3 with TRBJ1-2; D not resolved. TRBV5-3 has ORF status, its function being uncertain. The CDR3 totals 12 residues. Between the trimmed V and J ends, which lost 0 bases and 6 bases, there was a span of 6 bases. The CDR3 spells CARSLDSHGYTF. The CDR3 DNA sequence: TGTGCCAGAAGCTTGGACAGTCATGGCTACACCTTC.

This chain uses TRBV24-1 with TRBJ2-1; 8 bases map to TRBD1. V lost 3 bases and J lost 2; bases outside the gene matches: 5. The CDR3 has 16 amino acids. Germline loops: CDR1 KGHDR, CDR2 SFDVKD. CDR3 amino acids: CATSDPGTGTYNEQFF. The DNA of the CDR3 is TGTGCCACCAGTGATCCCGGGACAGGCACCTACAATGAGCAGTTCTTC.

This clone was found once. The gene calls are TRBV19 and TRBJ1-2; D is uncertain. The germline CDR1 and CDR2 sequences are LNHDA and SQIVND (reference sequence). V dropped 3 bases and J dropped 8 bases, with 13 bases sitting between them. The CDR3 consists of 13 residues. The CDR3 DNA is TGTGCCAGTAGTATTCCGGGGTATAAAGGCTACACCTTC. As protein: CASSIPGYKGYTF.

The chain uses TRBV4-1 and TRBJ2-1, with 11 bases matching TRBD2. The CDR3 consists of 16 residues. Trimming at V came to 3 bases and at J to 6 bases, leaving 7 bases not matched to a gene. Germline CDR1 MGHRA, CDR2 YSYEKL. The CDR3 nucleotides read TGCGCCAGCAGCCAGAATAGCGGGAGGGGGCGCAATGAGCAGTTCTTC. This translates into CASSQNSGRGRNEQFF.

The J gene is TRBJ2-3, the V gene TRBV5-6, with D possibly matching TRBD1 (6 bases). This CDR3 has 15 residues. Looked up from germline, CDR1 is SGHDT and CDR2 is YYEEEE. The V end lost 2 bases, the J end lost 2 bases, and 12 bases lay between the germline ends. Here the CDR3 reads CASSFNQGTTDTQYF. The CDR3, as DNA: TGTGCCAGCAGCTTCAATCAGGGGACCACAGATACGCAGTATTTT.

This sequence joins TRBV28 and TRBJ2-3, with 9 bases lining up with TRBD2. Germline V gene sequence: CDR1 MDHEN, CDR2 SYDVKM. CDR3 length: 15 residues. The V and J ends lost 6 bases and 3 bases, in that order; junction bases with no gene match: 7. The CDR3, as DNA: TGTGCCAGCAGCGGGCGCGGGAGGGGGACAGATACGCAGTATTTT. Residues: CASSGRGRGTDTQYF.

The J gene is TRBJ2-1, the V gene TRBV25-1; TRBD1 agrees at 8 bases. Unmatched junction bases numbered 12, after V lost 3 bases and J lost 2 bases. The CDR3 has 18 amino acids. Germline V gene sequence: CDR1 MGHDK, CDR2 SYGVNS. CDR3 sequence: CASSDSRTGPAPYNEQFF. The CDR3 coding sequence is TGTGCCAGCAGTGATTCGCGGACAGGGCCAGCTCCCTACAATGAGCAGTTCTTC.

J is TRBJ1-1 and V is TRBV18; 8 positions agree with TRBD1. Trimming removed 3 bases from V and 7 bases from J; junction bases left unmatched: 7. The CDR3 covers 14 residues. Germline V gene data show CDR1 as KGHSH and CDR2 as LQKENI. The CDR3 sequence is CASSPEGQDLEAFF. CDR3 in DNA: TGTGCCAGCTCACCTGAGGGACAGGACCTTGAAGCTTTCTTT.

The chain has TRBV19 and TRBJ1-6, with 7 bases matching TRBD1. V shed 8 bases and J 2 bases; nucleotides not matched to a gene: 15. Looked up from germline, CDR1 is LNHDA and CDR2 is SQIVND (reference sequence). The CDR3 sequence is 18 residues long. CDR3 loop: CASATYTGTAAYNSPLHF. The CDR3 nucleotides read TGTGCCAGTGCGACTTATACCGGGACAGCAGCCTATAATTCACCCCTCCACTTT.

The chain combines TRBV6-2 or TRBV6-3 with TRBJ2-1; 13 positions match TRBD2. CDR3 length: 17 amino acids. V was clipped by 3 bases and J by 9 bases; unmatched bases: 11. CDR1 is MNHEY and CDR2 is SVGEGT in the germline V gene. The CDR3 coding sequence is TGTGCCAGCAGTTATGATTTACTAGCGGGAGGGCCAGGTGAGCAGTTCTTC. Translated: CASSYDLLAGGPGEQFF.

This clone has just a few counts. The chain joins TRBV5-1 to TRBJ2-6; TRBD1 agrees at 7 bases. Germline values: CDR1 SGHRS, CDR2 YFSETQ. This CDR3 has 18 residues. Unmatched junction bases numbered 6, after V lost 0 bases and J lost 0 bases. For the CDR3, the DNA is TGCGCCAGCAGCTTGGGCGGACAGGCTCTCTCTGGGGCCAACGTCCTGACTTTC. As protein: CASSLGGQALSGANVLTF.

This clone was found once. The V and J genes are TRBV19 and TRBJ2-2; 9 nucleotides align to TRBD1. Germline V CDR1 and CDR2: LNHDA, SQIVND (reference sequence). J lost 4 bases, V lost 3 bases, and 6 bases had no gene match. This CDR3 region has 16 residues. The CDR3 spells CASSIPQGASTGELFF. The CDR3 nucleotides read TGTGCCAGTAGTATCCCACAGGGGGCGAGCACCGGGGAGCTGTTTTTT.

This clone came up once. The V call is TRBV6-6, the J call TRBJ1-5; perhaps TRBD1 as D (5 bases). Germline assignment: CDR1 MNHNY and CDR2 SVGAGI (reference sequence). Trimming cost V 10 bases and J 5 bases, with 15 bases left between them. This CDR3 spans 13 amino acids. The CDR3 nucleotides read TGTGCCACCCGCGACAGTTCTTATCAGCCCCAGCATTTT. Its protein is CATRDSSYQPQHF.

This rearrangement joins TRBV5-4 to TRBJ1-3; D possibly corresponds to TRBD1 (5 bases). V was shortened by 4 bases and J by 3 bases, with 14 bases between the two germline ends. Per germline, CDR1 SGHNT and CDR2 YYREEE (reference sequence). The CDR3 extends over 15 amino acids. The CDR3 DNA reads TGTGCCAGCAGCCAAAACTCAGGGTATGGAAACACCATATATTTT. This sequence encodes CASSQNSGYGNTIYF.

The gene calls are TRBV10-3 and TRBJ1-2; 7 bases match TRBD1. CDR1 and CDR2 (germline): ENHRY, SYGVKD. The CDR3 totals 13 residues. Unmatched junction bases numbered 10, after V lost 11 bases and J lost 4 bases. DNA of the CDR3: TGTGCCTCAGGGGGAAACAGGGGCTATGGCTACACCTTC. This translates into CASGGNRGYGYTF.

The rearrangement joins TRBV11-2 to TRBJ1-1; 7 positions match TRBD1. V shed 2 bases, J shed 9 bases, and the junction held 12 bases outside the gene matches. The V gene's germline CDR1 is SGHAT and CDR2 FQNNGV. The CDR3 is 15 amino acids. DNA of the CDR3: TGTGCCAGCAGCTTAACCGGGACAGAGACGGACAAAGCTTTCTTT. Translating gives CASSLTGTETDKAFF.

The chain links TRBV7-2 to TRBJ2-3, with 11 bases aligning to TRBD2. The CDR3 extends over 16 amino acids. CDR1 and CDR2 from the germline V gene are SGHTA and FQGNSA. V was pared by 4 bases and J by 2 bases, with 5 bases of the junction left unmatched. As DNA, the CDR3 is TGTGCCAGCAGCTCCCGACTAGCGGGGCTCACAGATACGCAGTATTTT. Amino acids: CASSSRLAGLTDTQYF.

V is TRBV19 and J is TRBJ1-5, with TRBD1 as a possible D gene (5 bases). CDR1 LNHDA and CDR2 SQIVND come from the germline V gene (reference sequence). Trimming removed 8 bases from V and 7 bases from J, with 18 bases in between. There are 14 residues in the CDR3. As DNA, the CDR3 is TGTGCCAGTGCGGTCGTTTCGGGGGGGCAGCCCCAGCATTTT. It codes for CASAVVSGGQPQHF. Drawing the rest from reference TRBV19 and TRBJ1-5, the complete variable domain is DGGITQSPKYLFRKEGQNVTLSCEQNLNHDAMYWYRQDPGQGLRLIYYSQIVNDFQKGDIAEGYSVSREKKESFPLTVTSAQKNPTAFYLCASAVVSGGQPQHFGDGTRLSIL.

This rearrangement joins TRBV28 to TRBJ1-5; tentatively, D is TRBD1 (5 bases). This CDR3 is 17 amino acids long. The germline V and J ends were trimmed by 5 bases and 0 bases, with 17 bases remaining between them. Germline V gene data show CDR1 as MDHEN and CDR2 as SYDVKM. The CDR3 here is CASSPPLGGYSNQPQHF. As DNA, the CDR3 is TGTGCCAGCAGTCCTCCACTGGGGGGATATAGCAATCAGCCCCAGCATTTT.

The gene calls are TRBV29-1 and TRBJ1-6; 7 bases are a match to TRBD1. The CDR3 loop spans 13 amino acids. V dropped 4 bases and J dropped 8; count of bases not matched to a gene: 5. The germline V gene encodes CDR1 SQVTM and CDR2 ANQGSEA. The CDR3: CSVGVTGDSPLHF. For the CDR3, the DNA is TGCAGCGTTGGGGTCACAGGGGATTCACCCCTCCACTTT. The complete variable domain, with remaining parts taken from reference TRBV29-1 and TRBJ1-6, reads SAVISQKPSRDICQRGTSLTIQCQVDSQVTMMFWYRQQPGQSLTLIATANQGSEATYESGFVIDKFPISRPNLTFSTLTVSNMSPEDSSIYLCSVGVTGDSPLHFGNGTRLTVT.

This chain uses TRBV28 with TRBJ1-4; D may be TRBD1 (5 bases). Trimming left V 6 bases short and J 6 bases short, with 17 bases between. CDR3 length: 15 residues. Germline-derived CDR1 and CDR2 are MDHEN and SYDVKM. Here the CDR3 DNA reads TGTGCCAGCAGCAATATTCAGGGTCTAGATGAAAAACTGTTTTTT. Translated, it gives CASSNIQGLDEKLFF.

The rearrangement joins TRBV12-5 to TRBJ1-1, with 7 bases that match TRBD1. Germline V lookup: CDR1 LGHNT, CDR2 FRNRAP. The CDR3 contains 15 residues. J gave up 1 base and V 5 bases, and 7 bases lay outside the gene matches. CDR3 bases: TGTGCTAGTGGTCGATGGGGACAGCCGAACACTGAAGCTTTCTTT. It is translated as CASGRWGQPNTEAFF.